This T cell receptor beta chain is from a study of T cell repertoires in cytomegalovirus infection. This clonotype was seen ten or more times. Trimming cost V 6 bases and J 4 bases, with 13 bases left between them. The CDR3 sequence is 14 residues long. The V gene's germline CDR1 is MNHEY and CDR2 SMNVEV (reference sequence). TCRdb itself ran the reads through MiXCR, one entry per CDR3 protein. The profile shows around 530,000 distinct CDR3 sequences, about 15% of them singletons. Specimen: CD8+ T cells from PBMCs. The chain carries TRBV27 and TRBJ2-1, with D maybe TRBD2 (6 bases). The receptor was derived from a human donor in good health (CMV status not recorded). Some clones in this sample may be carry-over from other donors' samples. CDR3: CASSIRDSYNEQFF. CDR3 nucleotide sequence: TGTGCCAGCAGCATCCGGGACTCATACAATGAGCAGTTCTTC.